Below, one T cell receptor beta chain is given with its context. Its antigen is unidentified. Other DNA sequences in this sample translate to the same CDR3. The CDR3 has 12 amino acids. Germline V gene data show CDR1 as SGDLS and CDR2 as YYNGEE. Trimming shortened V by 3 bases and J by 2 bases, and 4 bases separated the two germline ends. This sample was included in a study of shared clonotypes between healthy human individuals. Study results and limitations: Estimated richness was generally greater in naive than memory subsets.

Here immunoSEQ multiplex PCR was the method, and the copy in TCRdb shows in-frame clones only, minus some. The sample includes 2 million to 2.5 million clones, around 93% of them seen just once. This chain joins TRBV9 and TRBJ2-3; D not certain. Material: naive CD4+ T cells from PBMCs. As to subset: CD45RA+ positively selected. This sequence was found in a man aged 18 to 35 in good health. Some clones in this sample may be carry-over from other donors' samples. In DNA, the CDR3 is TGTGCCAGCAGCGAACTCACAGATACGCAGTATTTT. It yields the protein CASSELTDTQYF. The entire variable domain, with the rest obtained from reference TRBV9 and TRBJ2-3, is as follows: DSGVTQTPKHLITATGQRVTLRCSPRSGDLSVYWYQQSLDQGLQFLIQYYNGEERAKGNILERFSAQQFPDLHSELNLSSLELGDSALYFCASSELTDTQYFGPGTRLTVL.